These T cell receptor beta chains were read from a single sample in a study of T cell repertoires in cytomegalovirus infection. In TCRdb, the reads were re-called with MiXCR into one record per CDR3 protein. Seen here are about 150,000 distinct CDR3 sequences, 23% observed once, and the top ten hold approximately 10%. The specimen sequenced was PBMCs. These receptors were obtained from a human donor in good health (CMV status not recorded). Some clones in this sample may be carry-over from other donors' samples. Each CDR3 is given with its conserved first and last residue. A D gene is named only where the DNA matches it firmly. Clone size is stated in some rows and not others, as once, few, many or a class when expanded.

j_call v_call d_call clone_size cdr3_nt cdr3_aa
TRBJ2-3 TRBV29-1 TRBD1 - TGCAGCGGAACGGGACAGGGGACGCAGTATTTT CSGTGQGTQYF
TRBJ2-7 TRBV7-2 TRBD2 many TGTGCCAGCAGCTCCCCGCTAGCGGGGGTGTACGAGCAGTACTTC CASSSPLAGVYEQYF
TRBJ2-2 TRBV6-6 - few TGTGCCAGCAGAGATACAGGGCCCGGGGAGCTGTTTTTT CASRDTGPGELFF
TRBJ1-2 TRBV6-1 - few TGTGCCAGCAGTGAAGGCATCCGCTACACCTTC CASSEGIRYTF
TRBJ2-3 TRBV7-2 - - TGTGCCAGCAGCCTCTCTAAGGGCACAGATACGCAGTATTTT CASSLSKGTDTQYF
TRBJ2-7 TRBV28 TRBD2 many TGTGCCAGCAGTATGACTAGCGGGAGTGGCTACGAGCAGTACTTC CASSMTSGSGYEQYF
TRBJ2-7 TRBV6-1 TRBD1 many TGTGCCAGCAGGGAGACAGGGGATCACGAGCAGTACTTC CASRETGDHEQYF
TRBJ2-1 TRBV6-5 TRBD2 few TGTGCCAGCAGCCCAACCGGACTAGCGGGAGTCGTGAATGAGCAGTTCTTC CASSPTGLAGVVNEQFF
TRBJ1-1 TRBV25-1 - - TGTGCCAGCAGTGAAGAAATAGGGTCCACTGAAGCTTTCTTT CASSEEIGSTEAFF
TRBJ2-7 TRBV3-1 - - TGTGCCAGCAGCCAAGAAGACGGGTTCACCTACGAGCAGTACTTC CASSQEDGFTYEQYF
TRBJ1-5 TRBV7-2 - - TGTGCCAGCAGCTTAGATCCGCATGGGCTGATTAATCAGCCCCAGCATTTT CASSLDPHGLINQPQHF
TRBJ2-1 TRBV5-1 TRBD1 once TGCGCCAGCAGCCTCGGGACAGGGAGGGGCAATGAGCAGTTCTTC CASSLGTGRGNEQFF
TRBJ2-7 TRBV6-5 - - TGTGCCAGCAGTTGGGACGGAACCACCTACGAGCAGTACTTC CASSWDGTTYEQYF
TRBJ1-1 TRBV6-1 - - TGTGCCAGCAAGGCAGAAACGGCCACTGAAGCTTTCTTT CASKAETATEAFF
TRBJ1-1 TRBV7-2 TRBD1 few TGTGCCAGCAGCATGGACAGGGGGAACACTGAAGCTTTCTTT CASSMDRGNTEAFF
TRBJ2-2 TRBV7-2 - many TGTGCCACCCGGGTGGTACCGGCGAACACCGGGGAGCTGTTTTTT CATRVVPANTGELFF
TRBJ2-2 TRBV7-2 TRBD1 many TGTGCCAGCAGCGCCGGGACAGCTAACACCGGGGAGCTGTTTTTT CASSAGTANTGELFF
TRBJ2-1 TRBV28 TRBD2 few TGTGCCAGCAGTTTAACTAGCGGGAGTTGGAATGAGCAGTTCTTC CASSLTSGSWNEQFF
TRBJ2-7 TRBV7-8 - few TGTGCCAGCAGCTTAGCGCCTCAAGTTTCCTACGAGCAGTACTTC CASSLAPQVSYEQYF
TRBJ2-1 TRBV7-3 TRBD2 - TGTGCCAGCAGCTTAAAAGCGGGAGGGATCAATGAGCAGTTCTTC CASSLKAGGINEQFF
TRBJ1-1 TRBV5-1 - - TGCGCCAGCAGCGGTCTGGGGGCCACTGAAGCTTTCTTT CASSGLGATEAFF
TRBJ2-3 TRBV7-9 - - TGTGCCAGCAGGGGGGCGGCCGGGATAAAGGGCACAGATACGCAGTATTTT CASRGAAGIKGTDTQYF
TRBJ2-1 TRBV5-1 - few TGCGCCAGCAGCTTGCAGGGGGGGCGGCTTGACAATGAGCAGTTCTTC CASSLQGGRLDNEQFF
TRBJ2-3 TRBV7-3 TRBD2 few TGTGCCAGCAGCCTTAGCGGGGCCACAGATACGCAGTATTTT CASSLSGATDTQYF
TRBJ1-2 TRBV29-1 - - TGCAGCGTCCCCGACACCTACTATGGCTACACCTTC CSVPDTYYGYTF
TRBJ1-2 TRBV7-9 TRBD1 - TGTGCCAGCAGCCCGAATCCGGGACAGTCTCCTAACTATGGCTACACCTTC CASSPNPGQSPNYGYTF
TRBJ2-1 TRBV19 TRBD2 - TGTGCCAGTAGTACTTTTCCGGGACTAGCCCCTAATGAGCAGTTCTTC CASSTFPGLAPNEQFF